This T cell receptor beta chain was captured by sequencing in a study of cytomegalovirus exposure and HLA in healthy donors. Comments on this clone: Its specificity is not known.

The study, taken as a whole, reports: Among TCR beta chains, those listed as cytomegalovirus-associated numbered over 150. According to reports, the classifier identified cytomegalovirus status with high specificity and sensitivity. In vitro assays verified that a few CMV-associated chains recognized CMV antigens specifically. While the bulk of TCR sequences proved rare, some public TCRs turned up in many donors.

Assay used: immunoSEQ multiplex PCR; TCRdb lists only in-frame clones, some missing. The table shows 150,000 to 200,000 clones, with about 82% occurring only once. The sample was PBMCs. This receptor was taken from a woman between 18 and 30 years old in good health and CMV-seronegative.

The CDR3 nucleotides read TGTGCTAGTGGTTTTCTCTTGGGCGATGAGCAGTTCTTC. Residues: CASGFLLGDEQFF. The chain recombines TRBV12-5 with TRBJ2-1, with D uncertain. Germline values: CDR1 LGHNT, CDR2 FRNRAP. V lost 3 bases and J lost 8, with 11 bases in between. The CDR3 runs to 13 residues.